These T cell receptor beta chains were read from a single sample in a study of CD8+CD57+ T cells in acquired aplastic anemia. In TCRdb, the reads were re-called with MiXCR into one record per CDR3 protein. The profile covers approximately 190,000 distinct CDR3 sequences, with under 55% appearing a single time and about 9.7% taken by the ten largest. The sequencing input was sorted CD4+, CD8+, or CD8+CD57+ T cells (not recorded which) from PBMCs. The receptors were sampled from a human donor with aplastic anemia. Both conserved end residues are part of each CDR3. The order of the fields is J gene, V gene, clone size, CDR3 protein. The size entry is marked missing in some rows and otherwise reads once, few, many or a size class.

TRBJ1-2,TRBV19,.,CASSTTGGRGNGYTF
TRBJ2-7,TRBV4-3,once,CASSQGAGGGLEQYF
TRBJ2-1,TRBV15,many,CATRIFLGLAGEDDNEQFF
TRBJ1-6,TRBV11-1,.,CASSSSLAPRDSPLHF
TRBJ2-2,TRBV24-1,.,CATSDRLAGGNTGELFF
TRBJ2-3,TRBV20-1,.,CSARTWPASTDTQYF
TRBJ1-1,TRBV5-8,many,CASSLGRYTEAFF
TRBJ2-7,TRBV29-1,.,CSVRLNYEQYF
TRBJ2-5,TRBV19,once,CATTRRRGETQYF
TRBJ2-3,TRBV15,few,CATRQGGADTQYF
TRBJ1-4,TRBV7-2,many,CASSSGSTNEKLFF
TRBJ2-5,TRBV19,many,CASGQGALKETQYF
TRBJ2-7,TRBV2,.,CASGSGTYEQYF
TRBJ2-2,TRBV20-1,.,CSARDRRQGAYGELFF
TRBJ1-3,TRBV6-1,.,CASSADMSGNTIYF
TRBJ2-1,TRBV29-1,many,CSVNRDATNEQFF
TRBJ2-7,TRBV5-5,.,CASSLYGGNEQYF
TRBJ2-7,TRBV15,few,CATSRASGPYEQYF
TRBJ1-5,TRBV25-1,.,CASSDWISRGHQNQPQHF
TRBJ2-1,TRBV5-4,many,CASSLRVGNEQFF
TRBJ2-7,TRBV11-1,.,CASSGLNGVRDEQYF
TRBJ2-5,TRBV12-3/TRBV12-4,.,CASSYVGTQETQYF
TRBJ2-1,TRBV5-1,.,CASSLAAGLAAHNEQFF
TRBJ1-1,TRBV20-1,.,CSANSGRMNTEAFF
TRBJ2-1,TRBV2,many,CASSPTGNGQFF
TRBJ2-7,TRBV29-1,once,CSVVPGDRGYEQYF